Listed here is a single T cell receptor (beta chain). The antigen is not known. Next came a second PCR, run for about 6 to 11 cycles, which used a sample-barcoded 5' primer along with a J-beta primer mix. Researchers report that a template-switch adaptor with 12 random nucleotides tagged each cDNA molecule. MiXCR, run by TCRdb on the 5' RACE reads, gives a single entry per CDR3 protein. The sample consists of under 2 million distinct CDR3 sequences, around 35% of them appearing once. The sample is drawn from a study of blood T cells in healthy people across ages. Study-level results: A strong correlation between TCR beta diversity and naive T cell percentage was seen. Diversity figures based on one million T cells were deemed too low. Age showed a roughly linear inverse relationship with TCR beta diversity per million T cells.

This CDR3 comprises 15 residues. The germline V gene encodes CDR1 MGHDK and CDR2 SYGVNS. The V gene end was trimmed by 3 bases and the J gene end by 1 base; junction bases not matched to a gene: 4. This rearrangement joins TRBV25-1 to TRBJ2-7; 9 bases are a match to TRBD2. The specimen sequenced was blood. The receptor was derived from a woman aged 25 to 39 in good health. The CDR3 region is CASSDISGSSYEQYF. Written as DNA, the CDR3 is TGTGCCAGCAGTGATATTAGCGGGAGTTCCTACGAGCAGTACTTC.